This TCR beta chain comes out of a study of molecular identifiers for immune sequencing clone quantification. The germline V gene has CDR1 MNHEY and CDR2 SVGEGT. V was pared by 2 bases and J by 5 bases, with 5 bases of the junction left unmatched. This CDR3 contains 15 residues. This clonotype has a handful of counts. TCRdb re-called the PCR reads through MiXCR, storing one row per CDR3 protein. Of around 480,000 distinct CDR3 sequences in the sample, about 25% were seen once. The TCR originated in a human donor in good health. Some libraries in this study had Jurkat cell RNA spiked in. The specimen was naive CD8+ T cells from blood, with Jurkat cell RNA spiked in. Subset here: FACS-sorted CD8+CD4-CCR7+CD45RA+ naive T cells. The V call is TRBV6-2 or TRBV6-3, the J call TRBJ1-5, with 8 bases that match TRBD1. The CDR3: CASSYMDRVDQPQHF. DNA of the CDR3: TGTGCCAGCAGTTACATGGACAGGGTGGATCAGCCCCAGCATTTT.